This T cell receptor beta chain was sequenced for a study of radiation and T cells in renal cell carcinoma. Repertoires were generated with immunoSEQ multiplex PCR, while TCRdb's copy carries only in-frame clones and drops some. Of about 22,000 clones listed, 60% to 80% are singletons. Germline loops: CDR1 LNHNV, CDR2 YYDKDF (reference sequence). CDR3 length: 16 residues. The V end was cut by 1 base, the J end by 1 base, with 13 bases between. Documented time point: baseline pretreatment blood. The sample's treatment: 15 Gy SBRT to primary tumor, nephrectomy 4 weeks later. This clonotype originated in a man in his 60s with renal cell carcinoma. Here the sequenced sample was blood, taken from a patient whose treatment included radiotherapy and nephrectomy. The gene calls are TRBV15 and TRBJ1-2; D perhaps matches TRBD1 (5 bases). The CDR3 region is CATSRVPGTVNYGYTF. In nucleotides, the CDR3 is TGTGCCACCAGCAGAGTACCAGGGACGGTTAACTATGGCTACACCTTC.